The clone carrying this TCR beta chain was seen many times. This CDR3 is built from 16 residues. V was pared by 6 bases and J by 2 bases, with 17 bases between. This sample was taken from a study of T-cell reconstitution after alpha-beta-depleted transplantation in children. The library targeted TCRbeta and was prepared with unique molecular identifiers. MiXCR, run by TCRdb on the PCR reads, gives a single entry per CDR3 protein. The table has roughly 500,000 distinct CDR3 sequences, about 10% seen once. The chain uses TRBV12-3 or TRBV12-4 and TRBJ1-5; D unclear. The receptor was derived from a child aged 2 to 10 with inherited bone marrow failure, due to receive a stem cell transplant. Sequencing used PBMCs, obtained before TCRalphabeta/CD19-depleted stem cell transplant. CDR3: CASSPRQAEGNQPQHF. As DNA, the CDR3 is TGTGCCAGCAGCCCCCGGCAGGCCGAGGGCAATCAGCCCCAGCATTTT.